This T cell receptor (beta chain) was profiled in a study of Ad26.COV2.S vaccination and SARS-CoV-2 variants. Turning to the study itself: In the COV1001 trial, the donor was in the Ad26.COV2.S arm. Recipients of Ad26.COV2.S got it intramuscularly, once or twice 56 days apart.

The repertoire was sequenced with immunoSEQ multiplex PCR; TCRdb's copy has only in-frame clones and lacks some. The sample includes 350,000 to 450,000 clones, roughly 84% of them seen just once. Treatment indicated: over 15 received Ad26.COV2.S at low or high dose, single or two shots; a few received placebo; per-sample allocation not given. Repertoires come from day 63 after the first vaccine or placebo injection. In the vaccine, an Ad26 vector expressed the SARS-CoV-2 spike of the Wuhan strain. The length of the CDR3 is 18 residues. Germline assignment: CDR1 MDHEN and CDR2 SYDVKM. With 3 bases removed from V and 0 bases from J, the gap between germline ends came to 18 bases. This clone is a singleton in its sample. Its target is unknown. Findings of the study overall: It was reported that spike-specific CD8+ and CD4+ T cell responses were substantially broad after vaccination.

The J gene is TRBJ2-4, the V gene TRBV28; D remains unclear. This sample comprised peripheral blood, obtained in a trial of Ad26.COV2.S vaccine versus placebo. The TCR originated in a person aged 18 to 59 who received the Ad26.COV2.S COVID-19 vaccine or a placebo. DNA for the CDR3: TGTGCCAGCAGTTTTGCAAGACGAGGAGTTCTAGCCAAAAACATTCAGTACTTC. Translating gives CASSFARRGVLAKNIQYF.